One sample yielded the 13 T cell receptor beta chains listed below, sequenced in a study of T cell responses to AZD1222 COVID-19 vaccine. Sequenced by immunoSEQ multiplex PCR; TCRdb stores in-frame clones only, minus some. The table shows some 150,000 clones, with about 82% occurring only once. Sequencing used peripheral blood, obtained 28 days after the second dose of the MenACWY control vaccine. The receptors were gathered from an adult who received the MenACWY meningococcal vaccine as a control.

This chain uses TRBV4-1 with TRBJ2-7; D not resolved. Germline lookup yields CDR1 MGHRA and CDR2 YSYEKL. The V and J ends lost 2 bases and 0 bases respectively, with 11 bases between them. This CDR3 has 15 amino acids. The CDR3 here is CASSQLRHVSYEQYF. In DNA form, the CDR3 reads TGCGCCAGCAGCCAACTGAGACATGTCTCCTACGAGCAGTACTTC.

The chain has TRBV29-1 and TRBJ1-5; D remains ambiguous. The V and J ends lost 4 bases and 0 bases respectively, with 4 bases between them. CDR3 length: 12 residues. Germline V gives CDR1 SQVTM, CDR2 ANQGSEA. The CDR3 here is CSVAGSNQPQHF. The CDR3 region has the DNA TGCAGCGTTGCCGGTAGCAATCAGCCCCAGCATTTT.

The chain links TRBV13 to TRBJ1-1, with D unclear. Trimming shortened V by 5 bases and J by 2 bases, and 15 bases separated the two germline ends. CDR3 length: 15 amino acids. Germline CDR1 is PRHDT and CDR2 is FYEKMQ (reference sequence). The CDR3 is CASSPPQGPNTEAFF. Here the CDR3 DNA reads TGTGCCAGCAGCCCCCCCCAAGGGCCCAACACTGAAGCTTTCTTT.

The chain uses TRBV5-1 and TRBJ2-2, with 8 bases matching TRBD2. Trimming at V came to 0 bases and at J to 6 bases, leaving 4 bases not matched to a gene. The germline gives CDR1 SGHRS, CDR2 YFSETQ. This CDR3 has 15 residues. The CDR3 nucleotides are TGCGCCAGCAGCTTGGCACTAGCGGTGCCCGGGGAGCTGTTTTTT. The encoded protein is CASSLALAVPGELFF.

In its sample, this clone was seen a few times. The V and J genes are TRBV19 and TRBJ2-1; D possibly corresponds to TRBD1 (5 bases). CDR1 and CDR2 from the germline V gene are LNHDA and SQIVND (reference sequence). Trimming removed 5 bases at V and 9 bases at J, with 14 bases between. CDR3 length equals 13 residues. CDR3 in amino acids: CASSPRQYGEQFF. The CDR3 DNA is TGTGCCAGTAGTCCCAGACAGTACGGTGAGCAGTTCTTC.

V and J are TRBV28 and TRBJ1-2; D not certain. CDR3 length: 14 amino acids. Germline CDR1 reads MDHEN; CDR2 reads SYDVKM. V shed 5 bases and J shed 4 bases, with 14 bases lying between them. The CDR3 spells CASSLPEGPYGYTF. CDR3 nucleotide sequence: TGTGCCAGCAGTCTTCCGGAAGGCCCCTATGGCTACACCTTC.

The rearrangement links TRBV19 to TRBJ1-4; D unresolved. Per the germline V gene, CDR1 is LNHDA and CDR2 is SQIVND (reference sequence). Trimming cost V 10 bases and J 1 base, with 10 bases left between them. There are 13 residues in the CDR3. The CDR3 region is CATQRVTNEKLFF. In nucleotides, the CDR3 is TGTGCCACCCAAAGGGTAACTAATGAAAAACTGTTTTTT.

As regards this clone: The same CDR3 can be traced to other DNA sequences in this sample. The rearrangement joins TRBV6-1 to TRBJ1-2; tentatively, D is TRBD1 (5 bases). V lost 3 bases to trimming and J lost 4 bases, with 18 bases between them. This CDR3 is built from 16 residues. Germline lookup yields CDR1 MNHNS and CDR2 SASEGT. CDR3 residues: CASSELGGREGYGYTF. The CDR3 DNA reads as TGTGCCAGCAGTGAGCTCGGGGGACGGGAGGGCTATGGCTACACCTTC.

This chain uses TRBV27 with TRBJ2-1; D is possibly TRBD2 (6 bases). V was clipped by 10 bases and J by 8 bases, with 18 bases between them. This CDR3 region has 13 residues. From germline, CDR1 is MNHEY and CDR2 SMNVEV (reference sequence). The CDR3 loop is CATYLLGGDEQFF. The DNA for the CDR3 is TGTGCCACCTACCTGCTGGGGGGTGATGAGCAGTTCTTC.

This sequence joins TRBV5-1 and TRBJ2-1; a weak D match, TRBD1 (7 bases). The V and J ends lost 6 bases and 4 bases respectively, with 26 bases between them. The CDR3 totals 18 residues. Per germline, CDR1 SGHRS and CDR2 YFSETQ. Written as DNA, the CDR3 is TGCGCCAGCACCATTGGGACAGTGACTAGTATGAGGTACAATGAGCAGTTCTTC. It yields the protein CASTIGTVTSMRYNEQFF.

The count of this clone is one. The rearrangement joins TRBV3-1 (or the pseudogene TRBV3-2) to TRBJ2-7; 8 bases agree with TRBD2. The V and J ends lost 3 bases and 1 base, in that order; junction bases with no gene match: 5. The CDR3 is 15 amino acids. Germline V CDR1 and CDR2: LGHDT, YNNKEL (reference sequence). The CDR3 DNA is TGTGCCAGCAGCCAGATAGCGGGACGGTCCTACGAGCAGTACTTC. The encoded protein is CASSQIAGRSYEQYF.

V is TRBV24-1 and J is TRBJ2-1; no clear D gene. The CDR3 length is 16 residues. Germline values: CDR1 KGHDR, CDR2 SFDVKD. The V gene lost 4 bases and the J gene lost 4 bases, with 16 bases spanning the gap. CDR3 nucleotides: TGTGCCACCAGTGACCCCGCAGGCAATCCATACAATGAGCAGTTCTTC. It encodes CATSDPAGNPYNEQFF.

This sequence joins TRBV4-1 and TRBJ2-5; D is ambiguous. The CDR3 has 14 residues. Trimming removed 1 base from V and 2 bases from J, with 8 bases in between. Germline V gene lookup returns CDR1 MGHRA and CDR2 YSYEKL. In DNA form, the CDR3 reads TGCGCCAGCAGCCAAGTTGGGTGGCAAGAGACCCAGTACTTC. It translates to CASSQVGWQETQYF.